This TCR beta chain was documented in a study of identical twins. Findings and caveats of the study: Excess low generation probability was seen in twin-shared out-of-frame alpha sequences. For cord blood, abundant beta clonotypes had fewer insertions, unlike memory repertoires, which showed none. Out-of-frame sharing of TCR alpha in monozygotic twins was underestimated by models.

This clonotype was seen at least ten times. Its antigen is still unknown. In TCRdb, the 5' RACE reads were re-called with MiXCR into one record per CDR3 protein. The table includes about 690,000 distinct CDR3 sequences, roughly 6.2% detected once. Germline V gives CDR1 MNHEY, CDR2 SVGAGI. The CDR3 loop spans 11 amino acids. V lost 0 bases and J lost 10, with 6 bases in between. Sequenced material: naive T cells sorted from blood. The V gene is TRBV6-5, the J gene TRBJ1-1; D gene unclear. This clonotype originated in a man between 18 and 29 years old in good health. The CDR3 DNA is TGTGCCAGCAGTTACTCCGGTAGAGCTTTCTTT. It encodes CASSYSGRAFF.